This T cell receptor (beta chain) appears in the sequencing data of a study of cytomegalovirus exposure and HLA in healthy donors. Vbeta (60) and Jbeta (13) primers were used in the PCR. Here immunoSEQ multiplex PCR was the method, and the copy in TCRdb shows in-frame clones only, minus some. The sample carries 100,000 to 150,000 clones, approximately 84% recorded once. The CDR3 length is 12 residues. Germline V CDR1 and CDR2: GTSNPN, SVGIG (reference sequence). The sample consisted of PBMCs. The V call is TRBV30, the J call TRBJ2-5; perhaps TRBD1 as D (6 bases). Near its end, the DNA agrees better with TRBJ2-7, so the J call may be wrong. This clonotype was obtained from a man aged 18 to 29 in good health and CMV-seropositive. The CDR3 DNA is TGTGCCTGGAAGGGGGATACCTACGAGCAGTACTTC. It codes for CAWKGDTYEQYF.